The 16 T cell receptor beta chains given below trace back to one sample, sequenced in a study of long-term antiretroviral therapy in people with HIV. Samples were assayed with immunoSEQ v3.0 at survey level. The protocol was immunoSEQ multiplex PCR, while the TCRdb copy is restricted to in-frame clones and leaves out a portion. The sample shows 30,000 or so clones, approximately 75% of them seen only once. The sequences come from unsorted PBMCs, collected 3 years after starting antiretroviral therapy. Receptors originate from a man aged 45-60 years with HIV.

The chain employs TRBV7-2 and TRBJ1-5; D is unclear. CDR3 length equals 13 residues. Germline CDR1 is SGHTA and CDR2 is FQGNSA. Trimming removed 2 bases at V and 3 bases at J, with 5 bases between. The CDR3 nucleotides read TGTGCCAGCAGCTTAAGGGCCAATCAGCCCCAGCATTTT. This encodes CASSLRANQPQHF.

The sample holds one count of this clone. The V gene is TRBV14, the J gene TRBJ1-1; D is uncertain. Germline lookup yields CDR1 SGHDN and CDR2 FVKESK. CDR3 length: 12 residues. V lost 3 bases and J lost 5, with 7 bases in between. The CDR3 nucleotides read TGTGCCAGCAGCCAGGGGTGGACTGAAGCTTTCTTT. Protein product: CASSQGWTEAFF.

The chain uses TRBV28 and TRBJ1-2; 7 bases are shared with TRBD1. Trimming cost V 8 bases and J 7 bases; bases outside gene matches: 7. Germline V lookup: CDR1 MDHEN, CDR2 SYDVKM. This CDR3 is built from 12 residues. In nucleotides, the CDR3 is TGTGCCAGCTCTAGGGGGCAGGGTGGCTACACCTTC. Translation gives CASSRGQGGYTF.

This clone was seen a few times. This chain joins TRBV6-1 and TRBJ1-5; a possible D gene is TRBD1 (5 bases). V was clipped by 7 bases and J by 0 bases, with 13 bases between them. Germline loops: CDR1 MNHNS, CDR2 SASEGT. The CDR3 is 15 residues long. The DNA for the CDR3 is TGTGCCAGCACTCTGGGGGGGTATAGCAATCAGCCCCAGCATTTT. This gives the protein CASTLGGYSNQPQHF.

The chain carries TRBV18 and TRBJ1-1; the D is unclear. V was clipped by 5 bases and J by 2 bases, with 12 bases between them. This CDR3 has 14 amino acids. Germline CDR1 KGHSH, CDR2 LQKENI. This CDR3 is CASSESQINTEAFF. DNA for the CDR3: TGTGCCAGCTCAGAATCACAGATAAACACTGAAGCTTTCTTT.

The V call is TRBV10-3, the J call TRBJ1-1, with D maybe TRBD1 (5 bases). The CDR3 is 14 residues long. Germline CDR1 ENHRY, CDR2 SYGVKD. V was trimmed by 6 bases and J by 3 bases, leaving 14 bases between them. The CDR3 nucleotides are TGTGCCATCAGGGACAAGGGGACGGACACTGAAGCTTTCTTT. Translation gives CAIRDKGTDTEAFF.

The V call is TRBV11-3, the J call TRBJ2-1; D unclear. This CDR3 has 14 residues. Germline CDR1 is SGHNT and CDR2 is YENEEA. Trimming pared 0 bases from V and 5 bases from J, leaving 8 bases between. The CDR3 protein is CASSLEEADNEQFF. The CDR3 coding sequence is TGTGCCAGCAGCTTAGAAGAGGCCGACAATGAGCAGTTCTTC.

This chain joins TRBV4-1 and TRBJ1-2; 11 bases are a match to TRBD1. CDR1 is MGHRA, CDR2 YSYEKL, per germline. After removal of 5 bases from V and 5 bases from J, the junction contained 10 bases not matched to a gene. The CDR3 contains 16 residues. The CDR3 DNA reads as TGCGCCAGCAGCTTCCAGGACAGGGGGCAGTATTATGGCTACACCTTC. This encodes CASSFQDRGQYYGYTF.

In its sample, this clone was seen a few times. The chain employs TRBV5-1 and TRBJ2-3; possible D gene TRBD2, 6 bases. Trimming removed 4 bases from V and 2 bases from J, with 17 bases in between. Per the germline V gene, CDR1 is SGHRS and CDR2 is YFSETQ. This CDR3 spans 16 amino acids. The CDR3 sequence: CASSPDLAGHTDTQYF. CDR3 in DNA: TGCGCCAGCAGCCCCGACTTGGCGGGGCACACAGATACGCAGTATTTT.

Comment on this clone: Mismatch with germline at one junction end may stem from a read error. The V call is TRBV5-4, the J call TRBJ2-7; TRBD1 matches 8 bases. CDR3 length: 13 amino acids. Germline CDR1 SGHNT, CDR2 YYREEE (reference sequence). As DNA, the CDR3 is TGCGCCAGCAGCCAAAGGACAGGGAGGGAGCAGTACTTC. Translation: CASSQRTGREQYF.

This chain uses TRBV13 with TRBJ1-1; 7 nucleotides match TRBD1. V lost 6 bases, J lost 5 bases, and 9 bases stayed unmatched. The CDR3 covers 14 residues. Germline CDR1 PRHDT, CDR2 FYEKMQ (reference sequence). In DNA form, the CDR3 reads TGTGCCAGCAGGTCAGGGGGATCACGGACTGAAGCTTTCTTT. Protein sequence: CASRSGGSRTEAFF.

The chain joins TRBV11-2 to TRBJ2-2; D may match TRBD1 or TRBD2 (5 bases each). The CDR3 contains 16 residues. V was pared by 3 bases and J by 1 base, with 12 bases between. The germline gives CDR1 SGHAT, CDR2 FQNNGV. DNA for the CDR3: TGTGCCAGCAGCTTCAACCGGGGCGTGAACACCGGGGAGCTGTTTTTT. It encodes CASSFNRGVNTGELFF.

This clone was recorded a few times. The chain has TRBV5-4 and TRBJ2-1; D may match TRBD1 or TRBD2 (5 bases each). This CDR3 spans 14 amino acids. Germline V CDR1 and CDR2: SGHNT, YYREEE (reference sequence). V lost 4 bases and J lost 3, with 11 bases in between. DNA for the CDR3: TGTGCCAGCAGCGAGGGACGGTACTACAATGAGCAGTTCTTC. Encoded protein: CASSEGRYYNEQFF.

The CDR3 reads CASSSRAGTSSEQYF. CDR3 coding DNA: TGTGCCAGCAGCAGCAGAGCCGGGACATCGAGCGAGCAGTACTTC. The chain carries TRBV7-2 and TRBJ2-7, with D possibly being TRBD1 (6 bases). The CDR3 runs 15 residues. CDR1 and CDR2 (germline): SGHTA, FQGNSA. Trimming left V 5 bases short and J 6 bases short, with 20 bases between.

This rearrangement joins TRBV7-9 to TRBJ1-1; D gene uncertain. V was trimmed by 4 bases and J by 2 bases, leaving 8 bases between them. There are 13 residues in the CDR3. Germline V gene sequence: CDR1 SEHNR, CDR2 FQNEAQ (reference sequence). CDR3 nucleotides: TGTGCCAGCAGCTCCCCGGGAAACACTGAAGCTTTCTTT. This sequence encodes CASSSPGNTEAFF.

DNA for the CDR3: TGTGCCAGTAGTAAAAACAGGGGAGTGAACCAAGAGACCCAGTACTTC. Its protein product is CASSKNRGVNQETQYF. The chain has TRBV19 and TRBJ2-5; 7 bases are shared with TRBD1. The CDR3 runs 16 residues. The junction had 8 bases not matched to a gene; V was cut back by 4 bases and J by 0 bases. In germline, CDR1 is LNHDA, CDR2 SQIVND (reference sequence).